The 30 T cell receptor beta chains below were found in one sample sequenced in a study of CD8 T cells in Susac syndrome. The RNA, about 0.45 to 1 ug, was put through reverse transcription using random hexamers. MiXCR, applied by TCRdb to the immunoSEQ multiplex PCR reads, yields one record per CDR3 protein. The data show around 150,000 distinct CDR3 sequences, around 94% seen once. The sample taken for sequencing was CD4+ T cells from PBMCs. These receptors were taken from a human donor in good health.

V usage is TRBV15 and J usage is TRBJ2-1; 7 bases match TRBD1. There are 13 residues in the CDR3. Germline V gene data show CDR1 as LNHNV and CDR2 as YYDKDF (reference sequence). After removal of 5 bases from V and 6 bases from J, the junction contained 4 bases not matched to a gene. The CDR3 reads CATSSRGINEQFF. DNA of the CDR3: TGTGCCACCAGCTCCAGGGGGATCAATGAGCAGTTCTTC.

The genes are TRBV10-3 and TRBJ2-3; 7 bases are shared with TRBD2. Germline assignment: CDR1 ENHRY and CDR2 SYGVKD. The CDR3 sequence is 16 residues long. Trimming removed 2 bases from V and 2 bases from J; junction bases left unmatched: 7. Written as DNA, the CDR3 is TGTGCCATCAGTGAGGGCTCTAGCGGACTCACAGATACGCAGTATTTT. As protein: CAISEGSSGLTDTQYF.

The V call is TRBV7-2, the J call TRBJ2-3; 10 bases map to TRBD2. Per germline, CDR1 SGHTA and CDR2 FQGNSA. The V gene end was trimmed by 5 bases and the J gene end by 1 base; junction bases not matched to a gene: 3. The CDR3 has 15 amino acids. CDR3 region: CASSPGTSGTDTQYF. In DNA, the CDR3 is TGTGCCAGCAGCCCCGGGACTAGCGGCACAGATACGCAGTATTTT.

This chain uses TRBV7-9 with TRBJ2-3; tentatively, D is TRBD2 (6 bases). V was clipped by 2 bases and J by 4 bases, with 10 bases between them. This CDR3 region has 14 residues. Germline V CDR1 and CDR2: SEHNR, FQNEAQ (reference sequence). The CDR3 reads CASSLRAGSDTQYF. The CDR3 DNA reads as TGTGCCAGCAGCTTAAGGGCGGGGTCAGATACGCAGTATTTT.

This chain links TRBV24-1 with TRBJ2-2, with D perhaps being TRBD1 or TRBD2 (7 bases each). V shed 9 bases and J shed 0 bases, with 13 bases lying between them. Germline assignment: CDR1 KGHDR and CDR2 SFDVKD. This CDR3 has 15 residues. CDR3 amino acids: CATSPGGANTGELFF. DNA of the CDR3: TGTGCCACCTCCCCAGGGGGGGCGAACACCGGGGAGCTGTTTTTT.

The chain combines TRBV3-1 with TRBJ1-1; D gene ambiguous. Germline lookup yields CDR1 LGHDT and CDR2 YNNKEL (reference sequence). V shed 1 base and J shed 6 bases, with 9 bases lying between them. The length of the CDR3 is 13 residues. CDR3 sequence reads: CASSQVQESEAFF. CDR3 DNA sequence: TGTGCCAGCAGCCAAGTGCAGGAGTCTGAAGCTTTCTTT.

This sequence joins TRBV25-1 and TRBJ2-2; 8 nucleotides agree with TRBD2. The V gene's germline CDR1 is MGHDK and CDR2 SYGVNS. Unmatched junction bases numbered 6, after V lost 4 bases and J lost 5 bases. This CDR3 contains 15 residues. For the CDR3, the DNA is TGTGCCAGCAGTGGAGAGACTAGCGCGACCGGGGAGCTGTTTTTT. This codes for CASSGETSATGELFF.

The chain is built from TRBV20-1 and TRBJ2-5; no firm D call. The V end lost 1 base, the J end lost 3 bases, and 12 bases lay between the germline ends. The CDR3 sequence is 14 residues long. Germline assignment: CDR1 DFQATT and CDR2 SNEGSKA (reference sequence). CDR3 coding DNA: TGCAGTGCTAGAGCCTGGAGAGGAGAAGAGACCCAGTACTTC. Translation gives CSARAWRGEETQYF.

This clonotype occurred a few times. This chain joins TRBV3-1 and TRBJ2-2, with D maybe TRBD1 (6 bases). This CDR3 region has 13 residues. The germline gives CDR1 LGHDT, CDR2 YNNKEL (reference sequence). Trimming shortened V by 4 bases and J by 5 bases, and 8 bases separated the two germline ends. The CDR3 is CASSLGTTGELFF. DNA for the CDR3: TGTGCCAGCAGCCTCGGGACAACCGGGGAGCTGTTTTTT.

This chain joins TRBV3-1 and TRBJ2-1; maybe TRBD1 (5 bases). The CDR3 runs to 15 residues. V lost 3 bases and J 4 bases, leaving 13 bases between the germline ends. Germline V gene sequence: CDR1 LGHDT, CDR2 YNNKEL (reference sequence). The CDR3 loop reads CASSQSQADYNEQFF. In DNA form, the CDR3 reads TGTGCCAGCAGCCAGTCACAGGCGGATTACAATGAGCAGTTCTTC.

The V call is TRBV6-5, the J call TRBJ1-6; D perhaps matches TRBD1 (5 bases). V was pared by 0 bases and J by 9 bases, with 12 bases between. Germline lookup yields CDR1 MNHEY and CDR2 SVGAGI. The CDR3 consists of 15 residues. The CDR3 loop reads CASSYSAGSFSPLHF. For the CDR3, the DNA is TGTGCCAGCAGTTACTCGGCAGGGTCCTTTTCACCCCTCCACTTT.

The chain employs TRBV12-3 or TRBV12-4 and TRBJ1-5; D call uncertain. The CDR3 has 12 residues. Trimming stripped 6 bases from V and 3 bases from J, with 6 bases between. The CDR3 DNA reads TGTGCCAGCAGCCCCCCCAATCAGCCCCAGCATTTT. It is translated as CASSPPNQPQHF.

This chain links TRBV7-9 with TRBJ2-7; 7 bases map to TRBD1. V was clipped by 4 bases and J by 1 base; unmatched bases: 4. Germline CDR1 reads SEHNR; CDR2 reads FQNEAQ (reference sequence). This CDR3 contains 14 residues. CDR3 sequence reads: CASSSQGISYEQYF. CDR3 coding DNA: TGTGCCAGCAGCTCACAGGGGATATCCTACGAGCAGTACTTC.

V and J are TRBV9 and TRBJ2-7, with TRBD2 matching over 9 bases. The CDR3 is 15 residues long. CDR1 and CDR2 from the germline V gene are SGDLS and YYNGEE. V trimming: 0 bases; J trimming: 3 bases; junction bases outside the gene matches: 4. The CDR3 reads CASSVGTSADYEQYF. The CDR3 DNA follows: TGTGCCAGCAGCGTAGGGACTAGCGCGGACTACGAGCAGTACTTC.

This CDR3 reads CASSSLAGDFNEQFF. The CDR3 DNA reads TGTGCCAGCAGCTCTCTAGCGGGGGACTTCAATGAGCAGTTCTTC. The rearrangement joins TRBV3-1 to TRBJ2-1, with TRBD2 identical over 10 bases. The V segment lost 5 bases and the J segment 6 bases; nucleotides outside the gene matches: 7. The CDR3 is 15 amino acids. CDR1 and CDR2 (germline): LGHDT, YNNKEL (reference sequence).

This rearrangement joins TRBV7-9 to TRBJ2-1; TRBD2 agrees at 7 bases. The J segment lost 10 bases and the V segment lost 2 bases, leaving 5 bases of the junction unmatched. This CDR3 spans 13 amino acids. Germline-derived CDR1 and CDR2 are SEHNR and FQNEAQ (reference sequence). This CDR3 is CASSLWASGEQFF. CDR3 DNA sequence: TGTGCCAGCAGCTTATGGGCTAGCGGAGAGCAGTTCTTC.

This sequence joins TRBV24-1 and TRBJ1-1; the D gene is possibly TRBD1 (6 bases). This CDR3 contains 14 residues. Trimming stripped 3 bases from V and 2 bases from J, with 9 bases between. Germline V gene lookup returns CDR1 KGHDR and CDR2 SFDVKD. Here the CDR3 DNA reads TGTGCCACCAGTGATCGGACAGCTAACACTGAAGCTTTCTTT. Translating it yields CATSDRTANTEAFF.

The V and J genes are TRBV27 and TRBJ1-1, with TRBD1 matching over 7 bases. The germline gives CDR1 MNHEY, CDR2 SMNVEV (reference sequence). CDR3 size: 11 residues. Germline trimming cut 5 bases from V and 10 bases from J; bases unmatched to any gene: 4. The CDR3 DNA reads as TGTGCCAGCAGTACCACAGGGGTAGCTTTCTTT. Translation: CASSTTGVAFF.

This chain uses TRBV4-2 with TRBJ1-2; 9 bases are shared with TRBD1. The CDR3 extends over 17 amino acids. Germline assignment: CDR1 LGHNA and CDR2 YNFKEQ. The ends lost 0 bases at V and 5 bases at J; junction bases unmatched: 10. The CDR3 reads CASSQDLGAGTGYGYTF. The CDR3 DNA follows: TGTGCCAGCAGCCAAGATTTGGGTGCCGGGACAGGGTATGGCTACACCTTC.

The chain recombines TRBV5-4 with TRBJ2-5; D tentatively fits TRBD1 or TRBD2 (6 bases each). Trimming took off 5 bases at V and 5 bases at J, with 19 bases between the two ends. CDR1 is SGHNT, CDR2 YYREEE, per germline (reference sequence). The CDR3 covers 15 residues. CDR3 protein: CASRPVPGAKETQYF. The CDR3 DNA reads TGTGCCAGCAGACCCGTCCCGGGGGCAAAGGAGACCCAGTACTTC.

The chain uses TRBV3-1 and TRBJ1-5; D perhaps matches TRBD1 (6 bases). V lost 1 base, J lost 7 bases, and 14 bases lay in between. The CDR3 is 15 residues long. CDR1 is LGHDT and CDR2 is YNNKEL in the germline V gene (reference sequence). The CDR3 reads CASSQAPGVWQPQHF. CDR3 DNA sequence: TGTGCCAGCAGCCAAGCCCCAGGGGTTTGGCAGCCCCAGCATTTT. Combining the CDR3 with reference TRBV3-1 and TRBJ1-5 gives the whole variable domain DTAVSQTPKYLVTQMGNDKSIKCEQNLGHDTMYWYKQDSKKFLKIMFSYNNKELIINETVPNRFSPKSPDKAHLNLHINSLELGDSAVYFCASSQAPGVWQPQHFGDGTRLSIL.

The chain recombines TRBV7-3 with TRBJ2-5, with D possibly being TRBD1 (6 bases). This CDR3 has 14 residues. Trimming stripped 2 bases from V and 4 bases from J, with 11 bases between. CDR1 and CDR2 (germline): SGHTA, FQGTGA. CDR3 loop: CASSLGPGAETQYF. CDR3 DNA sequence: TGTGCCAGCAGCTTAGGCCCAGGGGCAGAGACCCAGTACTTC. The full variable domain, rest sourced from reference TRBV7-3 and TRBJ2-5, is GAGVSQTPSNKVTEKGKYVELRCDPISGHTALYWYRQSLGQGPEFLIYFQGTGAADDSGLPNDRFFAVRPEGSVSTLKIQRTERGDSAVYLCASSLGPGAETQYFGPGTRLLVL.

The chain employs TRBV6-2 or TRBV6-3 and TRBJ1-5; 11 nucleotides agree with TRBD1. Germline-derived CDR1 and CDR2 are MNHEY and SVGEGT. CDR3 size: 16 residues. With V trimmed by 5 bases and J by 4 bases, 7 bases remained unmatched. The CDR3 is CASSNAGTGGNQPQHF. The CDR3 nucleotides are TGTGCCAGCAGTAACGCTGGGACAGGGGGGAATCAGCCCCAGCATTTT.

The J gene is TRBJ1-5, the V gene TRBV7-8, with D possibly TRBD1 on 5 matching bases. V was clipped by 5 bases and J by 6 bases, with 17 bases between them. This CDR3 contains 15 residues. Germline loops: CDR1 SGHVS, CDR2 FQNEAQ. CDR3 DNA: TGTGCCAGCAGCGCCCGGGACCTAGTCGTTCAGCCCCAGCATTTT. It codes for CASSARDLVVQPQHF.

This clonotype was seen a single time. The chain employs TRBV29-1 and TRBJ2-1; 12 positions agree with TRBD2. The V and J ends lost 6 bases and 9 bases, in that order; junction bases with no gene match: 12. Germline loops: CDR1 SQVTM, CDR2 ANQGSEA. This CDR3 has 15 residues. The CDR3 DNA is TGCAGCGTCTTACTAGCGGGGGGATCTTCGGTTGAGCAGTTCTTC. Translated, it gives CSVLLAGGSSVEQFF.

This chain links TRBV12-3 or TRBV12-4 with TRBJ2-7; D is perhaps TRBD1 (5 bases). This CDR3 contains 13 residues. V lost 6 bases, J lost 5 bases, and 14 bases lay in between. In DNA form, the CDR3 reads TGTGCCAGCAGGAAACTCGACAGCAACGAGCAGTACTTC. Residues: CASRKLDSNEQYF.

CDR3 sequence reads: CASRKTGSTIYGYTF. For the CDR3, the DNA is TGTGCCAGCAGAAAGACAGGGTCCACTATCTATGGCTACACCTTC. This chain links TRBV6-5 with TRBJ1-2; TRBD1 matches 7 bases. Trimming at V came to 6 bases and at J to 4 bases, leaving 11 bases not matched to a gene. From germline, CDR1 is MNHEY and CDR2 SVGAGI. CDR3 size: 15 residues.

The V and J genes are TRBV4-2 and TRBJ2-1; 8 positions match TRBD1. The CDR3 has 15 amino acids. The V segment lost 0 bases and the J segment 10 bases; nucleotides outside the gene matches: 8. CDR1 and CDR2 from the germline V gene are LGHNA and YNFKEQ. This chain's CDR3 is CASSQDDDRGREQFF. The CDR3 coding sequence is TGTGCCAGCAGCCAAGATGACGACAGGGGACGGGAGCAGTTCTTC.

This clonotype was seen just once. The chain uses TRBV3-1 and TRBJ1-2, with TRBD1 as a possible D gene (6 bases). CDR3 length: 16 residues. Trimming took 1 base from V and 2 from J, leaving 14 bases between them. Germline V gene sequence: CDR1 LGHDT, CDR2 YNNKEL (reference sequence). CDR3 bases: TGTGCCAGCAGCCAAGGCGGGTGGGACACCAACTATGGCTACACCTTC. This sequence encodes CASSQGGWDTNYGYTF.

This sequence joins TRBV2 and TRBJ1-3; D unclear. The CDR3 has 14 amino acids. Trimming removed 4 bases at V and 0 bases at J, with 7 bases between. Germline loops: CDR1 SNHLY, CDR2 FYNNEI. CDR3 in amino acids: CASSAGSSGNTIYF. DNA of the CDR3: TGTGCCAGCAGTGCCGGGAGCTCTGGAAACACCATATATTTT.